A selection of T cell receptor beta chains follows, all from one sample in a study of OX40 agonist ivuxolimab in advanced cancers. Clones were read by immunoSEQ multiplex PCR, and TCRdb kept only the in-frame ones, dropping some. The sample holds about 31,000 clones, approximately 86% seen once. The sample consisted of CD4+ or CD8+ T cells sorted from blood, taken in a trial of the OX40 agonist ivuxolimab. The receptors shown here come from an adult with an advanced solid tumor such as melanoma, head and neck, liver or kidney cancer. Both conserved end residues are part of each CDR3. D genes are given only for firm matches. Not all rows give a size; the values are once, few, many and, for expanded clones, a class.

V gene	clone size	D gene	J gene	CDR3 protein	CDR3 DNA
TRBV19	-	-	TRBJ2-7	CASSIGQSAYEQYF	TGTGCCAGTAGTATAGGACAGAGTGCCTACGAGCAGTACTTC
TRBV5-1	once	-	TRBJ2-3	CASSFLLLAISTDTQYF	TGCGCCAGCAGCTTCTTACTGTTAGCGATAAGCACAGATACGCAGTATTTT
TRBV7-9	once	-	TRBJ2-5	CVRGDTTFEGETQYF	TGTGTCCGGGGGGACACCACCTTTGAGGGAGAGACCCAGTACTTC
TRBV10-1	-	-	TRBJ2-4	CASSDRQGDIQYF	TGCGCCAGCAGTGACCGGCAGGGAGACATTCAGTACTTC
TRBV15	-	-	TRBJ1-1	CATSRAGIMNTEAFF	TGTGCCACCAGCAGAGCCGGAATTATGAACACTGAAGCTTTCTTT
TRBV5-4	-	-	TRBJ2-7	CASSLWGAGSYEQYF	TGTGCCAGCAGCTTGTGGGGGGCAGGGTCCTACGAGCAGTACTTC
TRBV4-1	once	-	TRBJ2-7	CASSQETGYEQYF	TGCGCCAGCAGCCAAGAAACAGGATACGAGCAGTACTTC
TRBV10-2	-	-	TRBJ1-4	CASSDAVNEKLFF	TGCGCCAGCAGTGATGCCGTTAATGAAAAACTGTTTTTT
TRBV21-1	-	-	TRBJ1-4	CASSPPSETGEKLFF	TGTGCCAGCAGCCCGCCGAGCGAGACAGGGGAAAAACTGTTTTTT
TRBV27	-	-	TRBJ1-3	CASSPYPGGNTIYF	TGTGCCAGCAGTCCATATCCGGGGGGAAACACCATATATTTT
TRBV5-8	-	-	TRBJ2-7	CASSLLLDRNLYEQYF	TGTGCCAGCAGCTTGTTATTGGACCGTAATCTGTACGAGCAGTACTTC
TRBV21-1	-	-	TRBJ2-7	CASSLRGGVSYEQYF	TGTGCCAGCAGCCTAAGGGGGGGGGTCTCCTACGAGCAGTACTTC
TRBV6-5	-	-	TRBJ1-2	CASSYSDTSPLGYTF	TGTGCCAGCAGTTACTCGGACACATCTCCGCTTGGCTACACCTTC
TRBV6-1	-	-	TRBJ1-5	CASSEALSSNQPQHF	TGTGCCAGCAGTGAAGCGCTTAGTAGCAATCAGCCCCAGCATTTT
TRBV2	-	-	TRBJ2-7	CASSDDQLAGISYEQYF	TGTGCCAGCAGTGATGATCAATTAGCCGGTATCTCCTACGAGCAGTACTTC
TRBV11-2	-	-	TRBJ2-3	CASSSSQMGPDTQYF	TGTGCCAGCAGCTCGTCCCAGATGGGCCCAGATACGCAGTATTTT
TRBV29-1	-	-	TRBJ1-2	CSVEGRDGYTF	TGCAGCGTTGAGGGAAGGGACGGCTACACCTTC
TRBV6-5	-	TRBD1	TRBJ1-2	CASSYSATGSVDGYTF	TGTGCCAGCAGTTATTCGGCGACAGGGAGTGTTGATGGCTACACCTTC
TRBV28	-	-	TRBJ2-1	CASSFLPAGRNEQFF	TGTGCCAGCAGTTTCTTGCCGGCAGGGAGAAATGAGCAGTTCTTC
TRBV7-9	few	-	TRBJ2-1	CASPTNEQFF	TGTGCCAGCCCGACTAATGAGCAGTTCTTC
TRBV5-8	-	-	TRBJ2-7	CASSLDRDNRYEQYF	TGTGCCAGCAGCTTGGACCGGGACAACAGATACGAGCAGTACTTC
TRBV23-1	few	-	TRBJ2-1	CASSQKDRYNEQFF	TGCGCCAGCAGTCAAAAGGACAGATACAATGAGCAGTTCTTC
TRBV7-9	-	-	TRBJ2-2	CASSLNGIGELFF	TGTGCCAGCAGCCTCAATGGTATCGGGGAGCTGTTTTTT
TRBV19	medium-sized	-	TRBJ2-1	CASSMGRNEQFF	TGTGCCAGTAGTATGGGAAGGAATGAGCAGTTCTTC
TRBV28	-	TRBD2	TRBJ2-3	CASSSNYRTSGSTDTQYF	TGTGCCAGCAGTTCCAACTACCGGACTAGCGGGAGCACAGATACGCAGTATTTT
TRBV7-9	-	-	TRBJ1-2	CASSLGGDGYTF	TGTGCCAGCAGCTTAGGAGGTGACGGCTACACCTTC
TRBV29-1	-	-	TRBJ1-1	CSVEGGGAGEVTEAFF	TGCAGCGTTGAAGGAGGAGGGGCGGGGGAAGTCACTGAAGCTTTCTTT
TRBV27	-	TRBD2	TRBJ2-3	CASTASGIITDTQYF	TGTGCCAGCACTGCTAGCGGGATTATAACAGATACGCAGTATTTT
TRBV29-1	-	TRBD1	TRBJ1-2	CSVEDLGGVYGYTF	TGCAGCGTTGAAGATTTAGGGGGCGTCTATGGCTACACCTTC
TRBV6-5	-	-	TRBJ2-7	CASSYSPRGYEQYF	TGTGCCAGCAGTTACTCCCCCAGGGGCTACGAGCAGTACTTC
TRBV27	once	-	TRBJ2-7	CASSLVGSSYEQYF	TGTGCCAGCAGTTTAGTCGGGAGCTCCTACGAGCAGTACTTC
TRBV7-9	once	-	TRBJ1-3	CASSPNLMGNTIYF	TGTGCCAGCAGCCCTAATTTAATGGGAAACACCATATATTTT
TRBV28	-	TRBD1	TRBJ2-7	CASSLWGGGQGAYEQYF	TGTGCCAGCAGTTTATGGGGTGGGGGACAGGGGGCCTACGAGCAGTACTTC
TRBV27	-	-	TRBJ2-1	CASSFPGTHNEQFF	TGTGCCAGCAGTTTCCCCGGGACCCACAATGAGCAGTTCTTC
TRBV4-1	-	TRBD2	TRBJ2-7	CASSLGTSVEQYF	TGCGCCAGCAGCCTAGGGACTAGCGTAGAGCAGTACTTC
TRBV9	-	-	TRBJ2-2	CASSVGQTGELFF	TGTGCCAGCAGCGTAGGCCAGACCGGGGAGCTGTTTTTT
TRBV2	-	-	TRBJ2-2	CAAWGPTLGGELFF	TGTGCCGCATGGGGCCCCACCCTAGGCGGGGAGCTGTTTTTT
TRBV27	-	-	TRBJ2-2	CASSKVTGELFF	TGTGCCAGCAGTAAGGTCACCGGGGAGCTGTTTTTT
TRBV2	once	TRBD1	TRBJ2-7	CASSGTGGYEQYF	TGTGCCAGCTCCGGGACAGGGGGCTACGAGCAGTACTTC
TRBV12-1	-	-	TRBJ1-2	CASSSPTTGRYGYTF	TGTGCCAGCAGCTCCCCGACGACAGGTAGATATGGCTACACCTTC
TRBV5-1	-	TRBD2	TRBJ2-1	CASSLGLAENEQFF	TGCGCCAGCAGCTTGGGACTAGCGGAAAATGAGCAGTTCTTC
TRBV4-1	-	-	TRBJ2-3	CASSQGPQVTPTDTQYF	TGCGCCAGCAGCCAAGGCCCGCAAGTTACTCCCACAGATACGCAGTATTTT
TRBV28	-	-	TRBJ2-7	CASSRGAIRTNSYEQYF	TGTGCCAGCAGTAGGGGTGCGATTCGGACTAATTCCTACGAGCAGTACTTC
TRBV7-9	-	-	TRBJ2-7	CASSGGLQPYEQYF	TGTGCCAGCAGCGGCGGGCTACAACCCTACGAGCAGTACTTC
TRBV9	-	-	TRBJ2-5	CASSPWAGETQYF	TGTGCCAGCAGCCCCTGGGCCGGAGAGACCCAGTACTTC
TRBV19	-	-	TRBJ1-4	CASSRSTGLDEKLFF	TGTGCCAGTAGCCGATCCACAGGGTTGGATGAAAAACTGTTTTTT
TRBV7-6	-	-	TRBJ2-7	CASSLAQKYEQYF	TGTGCCAGCAGCTTAGCACAGAAGTACGAGCAGTACTTC
TRBV9	-	TRBD2	TRBJ2-1	CASSVGGRALNEQFF	TGTGCCAGCAGCGTAGGTGGGAGGGCCTTGAATGAGCAGTTCTTC
TRBV10-3	-	TRBD1	TRBJ1-2	CAINTGTGFYGYTF	TGTGCCATCAACACCGGGACAGGGTTCTATGGCTACACCTTC
TRBV10-3	-	TRBD1	TRBJ1-2	CAISAQGQSSNYGYTF	TGTGCCATCAGTGCTCAGGGACAGTCCTCTAACTATGGCTACACCTTC